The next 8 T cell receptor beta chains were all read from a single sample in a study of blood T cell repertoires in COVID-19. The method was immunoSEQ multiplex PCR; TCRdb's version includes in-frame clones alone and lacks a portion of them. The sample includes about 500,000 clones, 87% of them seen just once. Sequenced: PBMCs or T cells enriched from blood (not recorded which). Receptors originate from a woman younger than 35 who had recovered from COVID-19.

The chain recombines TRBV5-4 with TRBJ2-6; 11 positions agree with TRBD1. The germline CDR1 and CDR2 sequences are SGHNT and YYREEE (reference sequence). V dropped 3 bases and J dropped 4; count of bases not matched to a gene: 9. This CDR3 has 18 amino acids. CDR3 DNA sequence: TGTGCCAGCAGCTCCCCCGAGGACAGGGGGCGCGGGGCCAACGTCCTGACTTTC. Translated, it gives CASSSPEDRGRGANVLTF. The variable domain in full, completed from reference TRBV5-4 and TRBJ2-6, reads ETGVTQSPTHLIKTRGQQVTLRCSSQSGHNTVSWYQQALGQGPQFIFQYYREEENGRGNFPPRFSGLQFPNYSSELNVNALELDDSALYLCASSSPEDRGRGANVLTFGAGSRLTVL.

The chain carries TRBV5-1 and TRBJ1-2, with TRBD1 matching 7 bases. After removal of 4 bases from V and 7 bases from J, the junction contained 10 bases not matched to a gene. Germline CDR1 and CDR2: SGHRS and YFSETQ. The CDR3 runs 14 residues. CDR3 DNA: TGCGCCAGCAGCCCTACAGGGGATAGGGGTGGCTACACCTTC. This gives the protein CASSPTGDRGGYTF.

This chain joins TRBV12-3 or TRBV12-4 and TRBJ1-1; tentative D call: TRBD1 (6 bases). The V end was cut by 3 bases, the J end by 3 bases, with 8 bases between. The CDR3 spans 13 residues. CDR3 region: CASSFKGDTEAFF. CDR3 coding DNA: TGTGCCAGCAGTTTTAAGGGGGACACTGAAGCTTTCTTT.

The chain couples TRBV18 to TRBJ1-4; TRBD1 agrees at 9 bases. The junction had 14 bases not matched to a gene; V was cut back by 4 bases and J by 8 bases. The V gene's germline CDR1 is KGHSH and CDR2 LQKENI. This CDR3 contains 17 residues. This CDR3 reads CASSRGLPGQGKEKLFF. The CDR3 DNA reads TGTGCCAGCTCACGGGGTTTACCGGGACAGGGCAAAGAAAAACTGTTTTTT. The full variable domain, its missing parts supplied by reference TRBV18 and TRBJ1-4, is NAGVMQNPRHLVRRRGQEARLRCSPMKGHSHVYWYRQLPEEGLKFMVYLQKENIIDESGMPKERFSAEFPKEGPSILRIQQVVRGDSAAYFCASSRGLPGQGKEKLFFGSGTQLSVL.

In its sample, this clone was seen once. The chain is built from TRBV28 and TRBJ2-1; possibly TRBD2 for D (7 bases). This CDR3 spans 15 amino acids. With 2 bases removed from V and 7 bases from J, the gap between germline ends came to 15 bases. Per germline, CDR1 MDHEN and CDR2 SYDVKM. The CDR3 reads CASSLGTGGGNEQFF. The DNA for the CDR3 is TGTGCCAGCAGTTTAGGAACGGGGGGCGGGAATGAGCAGTTCTTC.

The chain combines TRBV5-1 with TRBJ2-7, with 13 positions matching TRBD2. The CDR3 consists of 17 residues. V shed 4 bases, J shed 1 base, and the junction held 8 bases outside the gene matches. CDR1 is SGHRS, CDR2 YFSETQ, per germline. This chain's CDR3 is CASSLGLAGDLSYEQYF. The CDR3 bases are TGCGCCAGCAGCCTTGGACTAGCGGGGGACCTATCCTACGAGCAGTACTTC.

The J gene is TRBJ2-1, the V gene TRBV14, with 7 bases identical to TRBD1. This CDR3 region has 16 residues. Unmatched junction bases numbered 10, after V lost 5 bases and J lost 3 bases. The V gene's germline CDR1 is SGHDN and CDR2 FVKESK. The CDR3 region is CASSRTDRAIYNEQFF. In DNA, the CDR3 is TGTGCCAGCAGCAGAACCGACAGGGCAATCTACAATGAGCAGTTCTTC.

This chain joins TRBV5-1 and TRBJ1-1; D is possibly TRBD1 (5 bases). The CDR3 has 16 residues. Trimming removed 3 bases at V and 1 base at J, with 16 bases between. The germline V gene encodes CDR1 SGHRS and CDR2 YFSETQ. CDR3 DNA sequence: TGCGCCAGCAGCTCGGAGGGGTGGCGTACGAACACTGAAGCTTTCTTT. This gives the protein CASSSEGWRTNTEAFF.